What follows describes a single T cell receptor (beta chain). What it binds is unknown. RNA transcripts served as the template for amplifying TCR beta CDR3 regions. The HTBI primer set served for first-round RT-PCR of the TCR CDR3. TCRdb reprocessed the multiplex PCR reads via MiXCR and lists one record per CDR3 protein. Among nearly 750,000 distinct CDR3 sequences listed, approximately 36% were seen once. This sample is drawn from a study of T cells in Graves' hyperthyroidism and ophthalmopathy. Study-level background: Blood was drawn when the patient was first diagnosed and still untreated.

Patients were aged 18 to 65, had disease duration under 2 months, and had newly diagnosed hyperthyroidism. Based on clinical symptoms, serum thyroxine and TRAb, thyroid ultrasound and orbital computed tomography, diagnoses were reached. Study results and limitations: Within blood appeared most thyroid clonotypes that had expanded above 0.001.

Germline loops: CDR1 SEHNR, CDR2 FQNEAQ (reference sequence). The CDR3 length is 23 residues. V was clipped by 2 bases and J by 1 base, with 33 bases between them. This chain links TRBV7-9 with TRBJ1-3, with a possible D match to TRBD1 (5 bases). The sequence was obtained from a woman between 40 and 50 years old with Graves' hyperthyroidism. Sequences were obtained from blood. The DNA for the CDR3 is TGTGCCAGCAGCTTACCCTCAGAGGCTACGGGACCCAACTACGAACGGTCTGGAAACACCATATATTTT. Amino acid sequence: CASSLPSEATGPNYERSGNTIYF.